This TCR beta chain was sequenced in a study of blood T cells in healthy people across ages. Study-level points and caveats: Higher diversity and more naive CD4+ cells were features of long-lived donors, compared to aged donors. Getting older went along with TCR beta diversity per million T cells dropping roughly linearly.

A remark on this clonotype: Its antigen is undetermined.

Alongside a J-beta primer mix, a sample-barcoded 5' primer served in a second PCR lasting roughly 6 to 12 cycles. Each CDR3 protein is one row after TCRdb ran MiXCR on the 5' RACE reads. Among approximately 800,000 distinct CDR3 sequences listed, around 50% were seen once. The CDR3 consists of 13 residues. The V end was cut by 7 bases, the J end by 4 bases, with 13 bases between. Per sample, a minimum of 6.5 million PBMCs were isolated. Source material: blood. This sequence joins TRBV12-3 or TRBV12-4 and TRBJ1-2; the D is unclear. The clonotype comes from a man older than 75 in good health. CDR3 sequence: CASNPSQSYGYTF. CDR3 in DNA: TGTGCCAGCAACCCATCGCAGTCCTATGGCTACACCTTC.